The clone carrying this T cell receptor (beta chain) is a singleton in its sample. The sample belongs to a study of blood T cell repertoires in COVID-19. TCRdb's table, derived via immunoSEQ multiplex PCR, lists solely in-frame clones and lacks some. The sample has roughly 220,000 clones, 85% to 90% seen once. Looked up from germline, CDR1 is SGHRS and CDR2 is YFSETQ. The CDR3 runs to 14 residues. V shed 8 bases, J shed 1 base, and the junction held 6 bases outside the gene matches. This sequence was found in a woman aged 50 to 65 with acute COVID-19. The chain combines TRBV5-1 with TRBJ2-3; TRBD2 matches at 8 bases. Specimen: PBMCs or T cells enriched from blood (not recorded which). CDR3: CASQSGSGTDTQYF. As DNA, the CDR3 is TGCGCCAGTCAGAGCGGGAGTGGCACAGATACGCAGTATTTT.